The clone carrying this T cell receptor beta chain was seen a few times. Its antigen is unidentified. The data belong to a study of CD8 T cells in ankylosing spondylitis. J gave up 1 base and V 7 bases, and 11 bases lay outside the gene matches. Germline values: CDR1 MNHEY, CDR2 SMNVEV (reference sequence). This CDR3 is built from 17 residues. General study points: Enrichment of disease-linked clones was reportedly significant in matched ankylosing spondylitis synovial fluid.

Using quantitative 5'-RACE with molecular barcodes, the authors made TCR beta libraries. In TCRdb, the 5' RACE reads were re-called with MiXCR into one record per CDR3 protein. The data show 150,000 to 200,000 distinct CDR3 sequences, over 15% seen once. The receptor was isolated from a male donor aged 10-29 years with ankylosing spondylitis or in good health (not recorded which). V and J are TRBV27 and TRBJ2-1; 9 positions match TRBD2. The sample comprised blood, either unsorted or a sorted T cell fraction (not recorded which). The CDR3 sequence: CASTVSQREASYNEQFF. The CDR3 DNA follows: TGTGCCAGCACTGTTAGTCAGCGGGAGGCGTCCTACAATGAGCAGTTCTTC.